This T cell receptor beta chain was documented in a study of neoadjuvant anti-PD-1 for oral cavity cancer. As for the study in general: Patients without progression got a fourth dose around day 43.

This clone has a handful of counts. What it recognizes is unknown. The study, taken as a whole, reports: TCR analyses covered only a few patients per response group. PBMC Gini-index clonality exceeded responders' in non-responders post-nivolumab.

This CDR3 contains 15 residues. The junction had 9 bases not matched to a gene; V was cut back by 6 bases and J by 6 bases. Per the germline V gene, CDR1 is LNHDA and CDR2 is SQIVND (reference sequence). Time point defined: after neoadjuvant nivolumab, at surgical resection. PBMCs were not maintained or expanded in culture before analysis. Profiled with immunoSEQ multiplex PCR; TCRdb holds only in-frame clones, not every one. This repertoire shows more than 11,000 clones, around three quarters found once; its top ten account for roughly 3.2%. The V gene is TRBV19, the J gene TRBJ1-5, with 9 nucleotides matching TRBD1. Sequenced here: PBMCs, sampled after nivolumab (anti-PD-1) treatment. The TCR was taken from a person between 40 and 80 years old with oral cavity squamous cell carcinoma. The chain's CDR3 is CASRPGTGRGQPQHF. For the CDR3, the DNA is TGTGCCAGTAGACCGGGGACAGGGAGGGGTCAGCCCCAGCATTTT.